Below are 14 T cell receptor beta chains sequenced from a single sample in a study of molecular identifiers for immune sequencing clone quantification. TCRdb called the PCR reads again in MiXCR, with one record for every CDR3 protein. The sample contains about 630,000 distinct CDR3 sequences, about 25% of which appear only once. The sequenced sample was naive CD8+ T cells from blood, with Jurkat cell RNA spiked in. Subset here: FACS-sorted CD8+CD4-CCR7+CD45RA+ naive T cells. These receptors were taken from a human donor in good health. Some libraries in this study had Jurkat cell RNA spiked in.

The chain employs TRBV9 and TRBJ2-7; D uncertain. The CDR3 length is 12 residues. CDR1 is SGDLS and CDR2 is YYNGEE in the germline V gene. The germline V and J ends were trimmed by 6 bases and 4 bases, with 11 bases remaining between them. CDR3: CASNYTLYEQYF. The CDR3 DNA sequence: TGTGCCAGCAACTATACCCTATACGAGCAGTACTTC.

The DNA for the CDR3 is TGTGCCAGCAGCCTGGAGACAGGGGGTTACGAGCAGTACTTC. As protein: CASSLETGGYEQYF. The V and J genes are TRBV5-8 and TRBJ2-7, with TRBD1 identical over 9 bases. The CDR3 loop spans 14 amino acids. The germline V gene has CDR1 SGHTS and CDR2 YDEGEE. The V and J ends lost 4 bases and 4 bases, in that order; junction bases with no gene match: 6. The variable domain in full, with the rest retrieved from reference TRBV5-8 and TRBJ2-7, is EAGVTQSPTHLIKTRGQQATLRCSPISGHTSVYWYQQALGLGLQFLLWYDEGEERNRGNFPPRFSGRQFPNYSSELNVNALELEDSALYLCASSLETGGYEQYFGPGTRLTVT.

Points on this clonotype: This may arise from a read error, as a much more abundant clone is one base away. This sequence joins TRBV9 and TRBJ2-3; D assignment may be TRBD1 or TRBD2 (5 bases each). Germline CDR1 and CDR2: SGDLS and YYNGEE. The CDR3 sequence is 14 residues long. CDR3 residues: CASSDSGTTGTQYF. CDR3 DNA sequence: TGTGCCAGCAGCGATTCAGGGACCACAGGTACGCAGTATTTT.

This clonotype was picked up many times. This chain connects TRBV3-1 to TRBJ1-1; perhaps TRBD1 as D (5 bases). This CDR3 has 16 amino acids. The V and J ends lost 0 bases and 1 base respectively, with 12 bases between them. Germline-derived CDR1 and CDR2 are LGHDT and YNNKEL (reference sequence). CDR3 bases: TGTGCCAGCAGCCAAGATCGAGGGGTTAAGAACACTGAAGCTTTCTTT. As protein: CASSQDRGVKNTEAFF.

This clonotype was counted ten times or more. The chain uses TRBV20-1 and TRBJ2-6; 10 nucleotides agree with TRBD1. Unmatched junction bases numbered 6, after V lost 5 bases and J lost 2 bases. The CDR3 consists of 16 residues. Germline CDR1 and CDR2: DFQATT and SNEGSKA (reference sequence). The CDR3 bases are TGCAGTGCTCGGGACAGGGGTTATGCTGGGGCCAACGTCCTGACTTTC. Amino acids: CSARDRGYAGANVLTF.

This clonotype was detected only a few times. This chain joins TRBV28 and TRBJ2-2; D is perhaps TRBD1 (5 bases). Trimming pared 7 bases from V and 2 bases from J, leaving 11 bases between. The CDR3 is 14 residues long. Per the germline V gene, CDR1 is MDHEN and CDR2 is SYDVKM. In DNA, the CDR3 is TGTGCCAGCATCCCACAGGCAAACACCGGGGAGCTGTTTTTT. It yields the protein CASIPQANTGELFF.

This clonotype occurred a few times. V is TRBV19 and J is TRBJ2-2; D is perhaps TRBD2 (5 bases). The germline CDR1 and CDR2 sequences are LNHDA and SQIVND (reference sequence). CDR3 length equals 14 residues. Trimming took off 2 bases at V and 3 bases at J, with 7 bases between the two ends. The CDR3 DNA reads TGTGCCAGTAGTATATCCGGGGACACCGGGGAGCTGTTTTTT. This encodes CASSISGDTGELFF. The whole variable domain, filled in from reference TRBV19 and TRBJ2-2, reads DGGITQSPKYLFRKEGQNVTLSCEQNLNHDAMYWYRQDPGQGLRLIYYSQIVNDFQKGDIAEGYSVSREKKESFPLTVTSAQKNPTAFYLCASSISGDTGELFFGEGSRLTVL.

This clonotype has just a few counts. The chain is built from TRBV30 and TRBJ1-5; 9 positions agree with TRBD1. Germline V gives CDR1 GTSNPN, CDR2 SVGIG (reference sequence). V lost 2 bases to trimming and J lost 4 bases; unmatched junction nucleotides: 6. The CDR3 loop spans 15 amino acids. CDR3 residues: CAWSTPGQGNQPQHF. CDR3 nucleotide sequence: TGTGCCTGGAGTACCCCGGGACAGGGTAATCAGCCCCAGCATTTT.

As for this clonotype: This could be a read error, since a much larger clone is one nucleotide away. The chain carries TRBV6-2 or TRBV6-3 and TRBJ2-3, with 9 bases aligning to TRBD2. The length of the CDR3 is 16 residues. CDR1 is MNHEY, CDR2 SVGEGT, per germline. The V gene end was trimmed by 5 bases and the J gene end by 2 bases; junction bases not matched to a gene: 8. This CDR3 is CASSGLAGEPTDTQYF. As DNA, the CDR3 is TGTGCCAGCAGTGGCTTAGCGGGGGAACCCACAGATACGCAGTATTTT.

This clonotype has more than one count but fewer than ten. V is TRBV6-2 or TRBV6-3 and J is TRBJ1-5; TRBD1 agrees at 9 bases. This CDR3 has 17 amino acids. The trim removed 0 bases at V and 3 bases at J, leaving 6 bases unmatched. Germline V gene sequence: CDR1 MNHEY, CDR2 SVGEGT. As DNA, the CDR3 is TGTGCCAGCAGTTACTCGACAGGGGGTTTAAACAATCAGCCCCAGCATTTT. Residues: CASSYSTGGLNNQPQHF.

This clonotype has ten or more counts. This sequence joins TRBV4-3 and TRBJ2-1; 7 bases fit TRBD2. With 3 bases clipped from V and 9 bases from J, the junction kept 14 bases outside the gene matches. Germline CDR1 LGHNA, CDR2 YSLEER. This CDR3 spans 16 amino acids. The CDR3 region is CASSQSPWGGRGEQFF. The CDR3 nucleotides read TGCGCCAGCAGCCAGAGTCCCTGGGGAGGGAGAGGTGAGCAGTTCTTC.

Many counts were recorded for this clonotype. The chain links TRBV30 to TRBJ2-1; a possible D gene is TRBD2 (6 bases). The CDR3 is 12 amino acids. The germline V gene has CDR1 GTSNPN and CDR2 SVGIG (reference sequence). V gave up 2 bases and J gave up 10 bases, with 12 bases separating them. The DNA for the CDR3 is TGTGCCTGGAGTCCTAGCGCCCCCGAGCAGTTCTTC. This gives the protein CAWSPSAPEQFF.

CDR3 in DNA: TGTGCCTGGGATAGCGGGGCCAGCCCAGATACGCAGTATTTT. Translation gives CAWDSGASPDTQYF. The gene calls are TRBV30 and TRBJ2-3; 8 bases are a match to TRBD2. The CDR3 consists of 14 residues. With 5 bases clipped from V and 4 bases from J, the junction kept 8 bases outside the gene matches. CDR1 is GTSNPN and CDR2 is SVGIG in the germline V gene (reference sequence).

The V gene is TRBV6-2 or TRBV6-3, the J gene TRBJ2-5, with 11 bases aligning to TRBD2. CDR1 is MNHEY and CDR2 is SVGEGT in the germline V gene. The CDR3 consists of 17 residues. V was clipped by 2 bases and J by 3 bases; unmatched bases: 8. CDR3 nucleotide sequence: TGTGCCAGCAGTTACCAGCCTAGCGGGAGGTTAGAAGAGACCCAGTACTTC. It specifies CASSYQPSGRLEETQYF.